The source of this T cell receptor beta chain is a study of T cell changes during pregnancy in multiple sclerosis (dated by TCRdb to the late 2010s). For the study in its entirety: In women with multiple sclerosis, the researchers looked at how the T cell repertoire shifted as pregnancy progressed.

With regard to this clone: Its antigen target is currently unknown. Base-call qualities are not available, and no considerably larger clone is one nucleotide away.

For this chain, trimming is 0 bases at the V end and 10 bases at the J end, and the number of junction bases without a gene match is 10. The CDR3 starts with the cysteine, ends with the phenylalanine, and has 15 residues. Only the CDR3 part of the read is kept: 45 bases, read in frame from the first base. Taken from the germline V gene, the CDR1 and CDR2 loops are SNHLY and FYNNEI. Libraries were constructed by the immunoSEQ multiplex PCR assay. TCRdb took this table from immuneACCESS and kept in-frame rearrangements with V and J called. Such tables lack part of the clones; where checked against another copy, unresolved V genes explain under half of the gap, and the rest is unexplained. For this sample the table gives about 24,000 clones, of which more than 90% were detected only once. The ten largest clonotypes hold 9.4% of the sample.

The TCR was taken from a female donor in good health, enrolled as a control in a pregnancy study. Sequencing was performed on CD8+ T cells from peripheral blood mononuclear cells, taken in the third trimester of pregnancy. The chain is encoded by TRBV2 joined to TRBJ1-2; TRBD1 lines up with 8 middle nucleotides. The CDR3 amino acid sequence is: CASSEATTGATDYTF. The nucleotide sequence is TGTGCCAGCAGTGAAGCCACGACAGGGGCTACGGACTACACCTTC.